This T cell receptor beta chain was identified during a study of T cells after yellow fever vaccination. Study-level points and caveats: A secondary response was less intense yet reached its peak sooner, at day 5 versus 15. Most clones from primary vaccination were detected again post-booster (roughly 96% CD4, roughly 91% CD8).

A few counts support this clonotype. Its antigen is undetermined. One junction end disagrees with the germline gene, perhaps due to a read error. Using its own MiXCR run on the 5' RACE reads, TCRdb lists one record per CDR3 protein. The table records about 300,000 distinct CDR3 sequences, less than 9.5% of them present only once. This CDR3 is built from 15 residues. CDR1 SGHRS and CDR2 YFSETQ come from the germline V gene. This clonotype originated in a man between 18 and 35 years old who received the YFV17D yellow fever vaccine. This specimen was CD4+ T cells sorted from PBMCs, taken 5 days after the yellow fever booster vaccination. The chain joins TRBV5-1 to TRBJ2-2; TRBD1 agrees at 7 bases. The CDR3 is CACRGLVMDTGELFF. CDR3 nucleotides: TGCGCCTGCAGGGGGTTGGTGATGGACACCGGGGAGCTGTTTTTT. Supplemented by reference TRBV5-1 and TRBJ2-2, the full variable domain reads KAGVTQTPRYLIKTRGQQVTLSCSPISGHRSVSWYQQTPGQGLQFLFEYFSETQRNKGNFPGRFSGRQFSNSRSEMNVSTLELGDSALYLCACRGLVMDTGELFFGEGSRLTVL.